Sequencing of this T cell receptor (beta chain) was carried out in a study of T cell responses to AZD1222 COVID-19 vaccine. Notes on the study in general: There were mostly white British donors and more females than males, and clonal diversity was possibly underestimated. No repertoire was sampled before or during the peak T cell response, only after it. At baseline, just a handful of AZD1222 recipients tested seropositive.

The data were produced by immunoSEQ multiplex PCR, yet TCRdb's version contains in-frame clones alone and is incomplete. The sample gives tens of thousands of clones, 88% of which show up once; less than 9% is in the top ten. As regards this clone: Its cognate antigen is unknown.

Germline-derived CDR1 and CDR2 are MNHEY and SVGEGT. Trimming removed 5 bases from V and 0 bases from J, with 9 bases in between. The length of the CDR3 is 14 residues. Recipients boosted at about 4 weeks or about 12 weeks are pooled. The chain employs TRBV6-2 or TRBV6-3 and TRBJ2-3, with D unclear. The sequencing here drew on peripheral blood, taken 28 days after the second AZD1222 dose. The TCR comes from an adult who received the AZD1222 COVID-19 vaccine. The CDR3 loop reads CASSQTVSTDTQYF. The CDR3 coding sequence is TGTGCCAGCAGTCAAACAGTCAGCACAGATACGCAGTATTTT.